Below are 11 T cell receptor beta chains sequenced from a single sample in a study of regulatory T cells in long-lasting Graves disease. HTBI primers from iRepertoire and Arm-PCR of CDR3 regions yielded the TCR beta libraries. Via MiXCR, TCRdb re-called the multiplex PCR reads, giving one row per CDR3 protein. The sample lists hundreds of thousands of distinct CDR3 sequences; approximately 15% were seen once. Time point specified: newly diagnosed GD, antithyroid drugs for less than 3 months. PBMC-extracted RNA yielded the TCR library. The data were also submitted as part of a second study, on T cells in Graves' hyperthyroidism and ophthalmopathy.

This specimen was peripheral blood mononuclear cells (PBMCs), taken at new diagnosis, from a patient treated with antithyroid drugs. These receptors were obtained from a young man with Graves disease.

J is TRBJ2-3 and V is TRBV10-3, with 13 bases matching TRBD2. Losses at the gene ends were 6 bases for V and 4 bases for J; bases not matched to a gene: 7. Per the germline V gene, CDR1 is ENHRY and CDR2 is SYGVKD. The length of the CDR3 is 16 residues. CDR3 sequence (DNA): TGTGCCATCAGCGAACTAGCGGGAGGGCACGCAGATACGCAGTATTTT. Its translation is CAISELAGGHADTQYF.

This clonotype was detected ten times or more. CDR3 nucleotides: TGTGCCAGCAGTGAAGGGCTAGGGACAGGGGGCTACGAGCAGTACTTC. Translating gives CASSEGLGTGGYEQYF. The chain carries TRBV2 and TRBJ2-7, with 11 bases matching TRBD1. Trimming removed 1 base from V and 3 bases from J; junction bases left unmatched: 5. This CDR3 contains 16 residues. Germline V lookup: CDR1 SNHLY, CDR2 FYNNEI.

This clonotype was seen at least ten times. This chain links TRBV18 with TRBJ2-5; unclear D gene. Trimming pared 5 bases from V and 0 bases from J, leaving 10 bases between. CDR3 length: 14 residues. Germline V CDR1 and CDR2: KGHSH, LQKENI. CDR3 protein: CASSEGANQETQYF. The CDR3 DNA follows: TGTGCCAGCTCAGAAGGCGCTAACCAAGAGACCCAGTACTTC.

In its sample, this clonotype was seen many times. The V call is TRBV24-1, the J call TRBJ2-2, with 9 nucleotides matching TRBD1. The CDR3 totals 16 residues. Losses at the gene ends were 4 bases for V and 7 bases for J; bases not matched to a gene: 9. The germline CDR1 and CDR2 sequences are KGHDR and SFDVKD. The CDR3: CATSDLDRGDLGELFF. CDR3 sequence (DNA): TGTGCCACCAGTGACTTGGACAGGGGAGACCTCGGGGAGCTGTTTTTT.

As concerns this clonotype: This could be a read error, since a much larger clone is one nucleotide away. The chain has TRBV30 and TRBJ2-3; D is perhaps TRBD2 (6 bases). The germline V gene encodes CDR1 GTSNPN and CDR2 SVGIG (reference sequence). Trimming removed 7 bases from V and 2 bases from J, with 16 bases in between. The CDR3 extends over 14 amino acids. The CDR3 loop is CASTRDDVTDTQYF. CDR3 coding DNA: TGTGCCTCGACTAGGGACGACGTCACAGATACGCAGTATTTT.

This clonotype has at least ten counts. The V gene is TRBV2, the J gene TRBJ1-5; no clear D. The CDR3 has 11 amino acids. Germline CDR1 and CDR2: SNHLY and FYNNEI. V lost 6 bases, J lost 5 bases, and 5 bases lay in between. For the CDR3, the DNA is TGTGCCAGCAGCCTTTATCAGCCCCAGCATTTT. Translation gives CASSLYQPQHF.

This clonotype has ten or more counts. The chain has TRBV30 and TRBJ1-5, with 7 bases matching TRBD1. Per the germline V gene, CDR1 is GTSNPN and CDR2 is SVGIG (reference sequence). The CDR3 totals 13 residues. J was trimmed by 5 bases and V by 2 bases; bases with no gene match: 3. The CDR3 nucleotides read TGTGCCTGGAGTAGTCAGGGGGATCAGCCCCAGCATTTT. Translated: CAWSSQGDQPQHF. The variable domain in full, with the rest retrieved from reference TRBV30 and TRBJ1-5, is SQTIHQWPATLVQPVGSPLSLECTVEGTSNPNLYWYRQAAGRGLQLLFYSVGIGQISSEVPQNLSASRPQDRQFILSSKKLLLSDSGFYLCAWSSQGDQPQHFGDGTRLSIL.

The chain uses TRBV3-1 and TRBJ1-5; D may be TRBD1 (5 bases). The CDR3 totals 15 residues. V lost 4 bases and J lost 0, with 10 bases in between. The germline CDR1 and CDR2 sequences are LGHDT and YNNKEL (reference sequence). Here the CDR3 DNA reads TGTGCCAGCAGCCCCGGGGCGGTTAGCAATCAGCCCCAGCATTTT. It is translated as CASSPGAVSNQPQHF.

This clonotype showed up just a few times. The chain has TRBV14 and TRBJ1-2; D not resolved. The germline CDR1 and CDR2 sequences are SGHDN and FVKESK. The CDR3 runs to 17 residues. Trimming took off 4 bases at V and 5 bases at J, with 23 bases between the two ends. As DNA, the CDR3 is TGTGCCAGCAGCCGACGGTTGGGCATTTCCGATAGATATGGCTACACCTTC. As protein: CASSRRLGISDRYGYTF.

Regarding this clonotype: A read error may explain this, as a much larger clone is one base away. The genes are TRBV3-1 and TRBJ2-7; 7 nucleotides agree with TRBD2. This CDR3 is 15 amino acids long. J lost 3 bases, V lost 3 bases, and 8 bases had no gene match. CDR1 and CDR2 from the germline V gene are LGHDT and YNNKEL (reference sequence). CDR3 in DNA: TGTGCCAGCAGCCAGGGACTATCGGTTCTCTACGAGCAGTACTTC. This translates into CASSQGLSVLYEQYF.

This clonotype appeared many times. The rearrangement uses TRBV28 and TRBJ2-1, with a tentative D call TRBD1 (5 bases). V lost 9 bases, J lost 2 bases, and 14 bases lay in between. The CDR3 is made up of 14 amino acids. CDR1 is MDHEN and CDR2 is SYDVKM in the germline V gene. CDR3 amino acids: CASSTALTYNEQFF. The CDR3 nucleotides read TGTGCCAGTTCGACAGCACTTACCTACAATGAGCAGTTCTTC.